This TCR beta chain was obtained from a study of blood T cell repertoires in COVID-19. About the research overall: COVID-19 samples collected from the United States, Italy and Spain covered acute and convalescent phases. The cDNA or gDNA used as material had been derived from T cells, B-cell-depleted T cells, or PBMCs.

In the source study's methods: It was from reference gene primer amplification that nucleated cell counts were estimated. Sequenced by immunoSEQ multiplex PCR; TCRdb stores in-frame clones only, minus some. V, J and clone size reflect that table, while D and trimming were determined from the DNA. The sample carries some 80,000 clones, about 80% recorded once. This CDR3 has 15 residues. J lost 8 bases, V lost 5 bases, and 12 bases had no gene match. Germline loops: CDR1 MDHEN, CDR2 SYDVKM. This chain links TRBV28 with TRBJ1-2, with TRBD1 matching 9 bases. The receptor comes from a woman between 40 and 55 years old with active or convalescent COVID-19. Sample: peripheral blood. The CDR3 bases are TGTGCCAGCAGTGAAACAAGACAGGGGACAGGGGGCTACACCTTC. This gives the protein CASSETRQGTGGYTF.